This T cell receptor beta chain was retrieved from a study of T cells in Graves' hyperthyroidism and ophthalmopathy. Study at large: Peripheral blood was acquired at first diagnosis, ahead of any therapy whatsoever. The study, taken as a whole, reports: Patients with ophthalmopathy were separated from those with stable hyperthyroidism by a 13 V-J model. The model anticipated ophthalmopathy a median about 6.5 months pre-onset.

Exclusion followed for patients with uncontrolled infection, other autoimmune disease, pregnancy or lactation. The CDR3 has 13 residues. The germline V gene has CDR1 SGHTA and CDR2 FQGNSA. The V and J ends lost 0 bases and 6 bases respectively, with 8 bases between them. RNA transcripts provided the source from which TCR beta CDR3 regions were amplified. In the first-round RT-PCR of the TCR CDR3, the HTBI primer set was used. TCRdb called the multiplex PCR reads again in MiXCR, with one record for every CDR3 protein. The table shows hundreds of thousands of distinct CDR3 sequences, with roughly an eighth occurring only once. The sample holds many counts of this clonotype. The antigen remains undetermined.

The sequenced sample was blood. The chain combines TRBV7-2 with TRBJ1-2; tentatively, D is TRBD1 (5 bases). The sequence was obtained from a woman aged 18-35 years with Graves' hyperthyroidism. The CDR3 DNA is TGTGCCAGCAGCTTAGCTCCAGGGAATGGCTACACCTTC. This gives the protein CASSLAPGNGYTF.